A single sample gave rise to the 23 T cell receptor beta chains below, sequenced in a study of a mutant IDH1 vaccine in newly diagnosed glioma. The antigens for these receptors are not known. Using immunoSEQ multiplex PCR, the repertoire was profiled, and TCRdb retains in-frame clones only, with some absent. The sample has around 26,000 clones, 55% to 75% seen once. Regarding time point: week 11, during vaccination. It was 300 ug of mutant IDH1 20-mer peptide that made up each vaccine dose, given with topical imiquimod. Sample: peripheral blood mononuclear cells (PBMCs), taken from a glioma patient whose treatment included an IDH1 peptide vaccine. These TCRs come from a man aged 18 to 29 with glioma. Some clones in this sample may be carry-over from other donors' samples.

The gene calls are TRBV5-4 and TRBJ1-6, with a tentative D call TRBD1 (5 bases). The CDR3 is made up of 16 amino acids. Germline CDR1 and CDR2: SGHNT and YYREEE (reference sequence). With 4 bases removed from V and 7 bases from J, the gap between germline ends came to 18 bases. DNA for the CDR3: TGTGCCAGCAGCGCCGCTCCGGAGGGACGGAATTCACCCCTCCACTTT. Amino acid sequence: CASSAAPEGRNSPLHF.

The chain carries TRBV28 and TRBJ1-1; D remains ambiguous. Germline lookup yields CDR1 MDHEN and CDR2 SYDVKM. CDR3 size: 12 residues. V lost 5 bases and J 2 bases, leaving 6 bases between the germline ends. CDR3 amino acids: CASSLPNTEAFF. The CDR3 DNA sequence: TGTGCCAGCAGTCTTCCTAACACTGAAGCTTTCTTT.

The chain recombines TRBV4-1 with TRBJ2-7; tentative D call: TRBD1 (6 bases). This CDR3 has 16 residues. CDR1 and CDR2 from the germline V gene are MGHRA and YSYEKL. The V and J ends lost 8 bases and 5 bases respectively, with 25 bases between them. CDR3 loop: CASSQSRTGNPHEQYF. The CDR3 bases are TGCGCCAGCTCCCAATCCCGTACAGGGAATCCCCACGAGCAGTACTTC.

J is TRBJ2-7 and V is TRBV4-1, with a weak D call TRBD2 (6 bases). Germline CDR1 and CDR2: MGHRA and YSYEKL. Trimming removed 0 bases from V and 3 bases from J, with 15 bases in between. The CDR3 loop spans 16 amino acids. Here the CDR3 reads CASSQEDQRGLYEQYF. CDR3 in DNA: TGCGCCAGCAGCCAAGAGGACCAACGGGGACTCTACGAGCAGTACTTC.

The V gene is TRBV6-4, the J gene TRBJ1-5, with TRBD1 as a possible D gene (6 bases). The CDR3 spans 13 residues. Germline V gene sequence: CDR1 MRHNA, CDR2 SNTAGT. The germline V and J ends were trimmed by 5 bases and 3 bases, with 8 bases remaining between them. CDR3 bases: TGTGCCAGCAGTACAGGGCCCAATCAGCCCCAGCATTTT. Amino acids: CASSTGPNQPQHF.

The genes are TRBV20-1 and TRBJ2-1; D gene unclear. The CDR3 extends over 8 amino acids. Germline-derived CDR1 and CDR2 are DFQATT and SNEGSKA (reference sequence). Trimming removed 4 bases from V and 10 bases from J, with 2 bases in between. The CDR3 sequence: CSATEQFF. The CDR3 DNA sequence: TGCAGTGCTACGGAGCAGTTCTTC.

This chain joins TRBV19 and TRBJ2-7; D is tentatively TRBD1 or TRBD2 (5 bases each). This CDR3 spans 16 amino acids. Per the germline V gene, CDR1 is LNHDA and CDR2 is SQIVND (reference sequence). Deletions cut 7 bases from V and 0 bases from J, with 19 bases between. The CDR3 bases are TGTGCCAGTACCGCGGGTTGGGGACCGGGCTCCTACGAGCAGTACTTC. It is translated as CASTAGWGPGSYEQYF.

The V call is TRBV2, the J call TRBJ2-2; D is uncertain. Trimming removed 3 bases at V and 8 bases at J, with 10 bases between. The CDR3 totals 13 residues. Per germline, CDR1 SNHLY and CDR2 FYNNEI. DNA for the CDR3: TGTGCCAGCAGTGATGGGGTACTGGGGGAGCTGTTTTTT. Translating it yields CASSDGVLGELFF.

V gene TRBV5-1 combines with J gene TRBJ1-5; TRBD1 matches 9 bases. This CDR3 comprises 15 residues. CDR1 and CDR2 (germline): SGHRS, YFSETQ. Losses at the gene ends were 0 bases for V and 2 bases for J; bases not matched to a gene: 0. The CDR3 DNA is TGCGCCAGCAGCTTGGGGACAGGGGGCAATCAGCCCCAGCATTTT. Protein product: CASSLGTGGNQPQHF.

The chain carries TRBV6-6 and TRBJ2-7, with D perhaps given as TRBD1 or TRBD2 (5 bases each). V was cut by 2 bases and J by 6 bases, with 17 bases left in between. The V gene's germline CDR1 is MNHNY and CDR2 SVGAGI (reference sequence). The CDR3 extends over 15 amino acids. CDR3 amino acids: CASSYEGLSLSEQYF. In DNA, the CDR3 is TGTGCCAGCAGTTACGAGGGGCTTTCCCTATCCGAGCAGTACTTC.

The chain uses TRBV7-2 and TRBJ1-4, with D tentatively TRBD1 (5 bases). The V end lost 2 bases, the J end lost 7 bases, and 11 bases lay between the germline ends. CDR3 length: 14 amino acids. The germline V gene encodes CDR1 SGHTA and CDR2 FQGNSA. DNA for the CDR3: TGTGCCAGCAGCTTACAGTCAGGGTCTGAAAAACTGTTTTTT. This codes for CASSLQSGSEKLFF.

The V call is TRBV11-2, the J call TRBJ2-7; 10 bases align to TRBD1. J was trimmed by 0 bases and V by 4 bases; bases with no gene match: 9. The germline gives CDR1 SGHAT, CDR2 FQNNGV. The CDR3 loop spans 17 amino acids. CDR3 protein: CASSSLGQGPFSYEQYF. CDR3 in DNA: TGTGCCAGCAGCTCACTGGGACAGGGGCCTTTCTCCTACGAGCAGTACTTC.

The chain carries TRBV6-5 and TRBJ1-1; tentative D call: TRBD1 (5 bases). The CDR3 length is 14 residues. With 7 bases removed from V and 7 bases from J, the gap between germline ends came to 19 bases. Germline CDR1 is MNHEY and CDR2 is SVGAGI. This chain's CDR3 is CASTRGRTAGEAFF. CDR3 sequence (DNA): TGTGCCAGCACAAGGGGCAGGACGGCGGGTGAAGCTTTCTTT.

The rearrangement joins TRBV19 to TRBJ1-2, with a weak D call TRBD1 (6 bases). The CDR3 has 13 amino acids. The germline CDR1 and CDR2 sequences are LNHDA and SQIVND (reference sequence). V lost 4 bases and J lost 4, with 10 bases in between. CDR3 region: CASSNTGTYGYTF. CDR3 in DNA: TGTGCCAGTAGTAACACAGGGACCTATGGCTACACCTTC.

V gene TRBV7-9 combines with J gene TRBJ1-2; no definite D call. The CDR3 runs to 13 residues. Trimming pared 4 bases from V and 4 bases from J, leaving 10 bases between. From germline, CDR1 is SEHNR and CDR2 FQNEAQ (reference sequence). CDR3 coding DNA: TGTGCCAGCAGCTACCGGGATTCCTATGGCTACACCTTC. It specifies CASSYRDSYGYTF.

The V and J genes are TRBV7-8 and TRBJ2-3; 7 bases are a match to TRBD2. Germline trimming cut 1 base from V and 2 bases from J; bases unmatched to any gene: 3. Germline assignment: CDR1 SGHVS and CDR2 FQNEAQ. CDR3 length equals 15 residues. CDR3 sequence (DNA): TGTGCCAGCAGCTTAGTGGGGGGGACCACAGATACGCAGTATTTT. It translates to CASSLVGGTTDTQYF.

The rearrangement joins TRBV5-8 to TRBJ1-4; D call uncertain. Germline CDR1 reads SGHTS; CDR2 reads YDEGEE. The CDR3 runs to 16 residues. V shed 5 bases and J shed 6 bases, with 20 bases lying between them. This CDR3 is CASRPALGIVYEKLFF. In DNA form, the CDR3 reads TGTGCCAGCAGGCCTGCATTGGGGATAGTCTATGAAAAACTGTTTTTT.

This chain links TRBV7-9 with TRBJ1-1; 7 positions match TRBD1. V gave up 8 bases and J gave up 4 bases; unmatched junction bases: 13. This CDR3 has 15 amino acids. CDR1 SEHNR and CDR2 FQNEAQ come from the germline V gene (reference sequence). The CDR3 protein is CASCHRDSLITEAFF. CDR3 sequence (DNA): TGTGCCAGCTGTCACCGGGACAGCTTAATCACTGAAGCTTTCTTT.

This chain joins TRBV5-1 and TRBJ2-5, with 11 nucleotides matching TRBD2. CDR1 and CDR2 from the germline V gene are SGHRS and YFSETQ. J lost 11 bases, V lost 2 bases, and 11 bases had no gene match. The CDR3 runs to 15 residues. The CDR3 sequence: CASSLDPGLAESQYF. The CDR3 DNA sequence: TGCGCCAGCAGCTTAGATCCGGGACTAGCGGAGTCACAGTACTTC.

The V and J genes are TRBV6-5 and TRBJ2-1; 7 positions match TRBD2. After removal of 4 bases from V and 3 bases from J, the junction contained 9 bases not matched to a gene. This CDR3 is 16 amino acids long. Per the germline V gene, CDR1 is MNHEY and CDR2 is SVGAGI. CDR3 in amino acids: CASSFGGTGGYNEQFF. The CDR3 bases are TGTGCCAGCAGTTTTGGGGGGACGGGAGGCTACAATGAGCAGTTCTTC.

This chain uses TRBV5-8 with TRBJ1-2; D gene uncertain. V was clipped by 0 bases and J by 3 bases, with 15 bases between them. The CDR3 length is 16 residues. The V gene's germline CDR1 is SGHTS and CDR2 YDEGEE. The CDR3 region has the DNA TGTGCCAGCAGCTTGGCCAAAACAGCTACCTACTATGGCTACACCTTC. Translating gives CASSLAKTATYYGYTF. The variable domain in full, completed from reference TRBV5-8 and TRBJ1-2, reads EAGVTQSPTHLIKTRGQQATLRCSPISGHTSVYWYQQALGLGLQFLLWYDEGEERNRGNFPPRFSGRQFPNYSSELNVNALELEDSALYLCASSLAKTATYYGYTFGSGTRLTVV.

This chain joins TRBV6-1 and TRBJ2-7; the D gene could be TRBD1 or TRBD2 (5 bases each). V lost 1 base, J lost 2 bases, and 9 bases lay in between. The CDR3 extends over 14 amino acids. Germline V gene data show CDR1 as MNHNS and CDR2 as SASEGT. CDR3 amino acids: CASSEVGETYEQYF. As DNA, the CDR3 is TGTGCCAGCAGTGAAGTGGGGGAAACCTACGAGCAGTACTTC.

This clone was found once. The V gene is TRBV9, the J gene TRBJ2-1, with D possibly matching TRBD2 (5 bases). Per germline, CDR1 SGDLS and CDR2 YYNGEE. This CDR3 is built from 13 residues. Trimming removed 0 bases at V and 7 bases at J, with 8 bases between. CDR3 nucleotide sequence: TGTGCCAGCAGCGTAGCTACGGGGAATGAGCAGTTCTTC. Translation: CASSVATGNEQFF.